This T cell receptor (beta chain) was documented in a study of regulatory T cells in long-lasting Graves disease. Study conclusions and caveats: Favored usage of TRBV28, TRBJ1-2 and TRBJ2-5 was recorded in persistent disease.

Turning to this clonotype: Its cognate antigen is unknown.

Time point given: newly diagnosed GD, antithyroid drugs for less than 3 months. TCR sequences were obtained from RNA taken from PBMCs. The CDR3 extends over 11 amino acids. Trimming took off 8 bases at V and 3 bases at J, with 8 bases between the two ends. In germline, CDR1 is MDHEN, CDR2 SYDVKM. TCR beta libraries were built with iRepertoire HTBI primers and Arm-PCR of CDR3 regions. TCRdb re-called the multiplex PCR reads with MiXCR, one entry per CDR3 protein. The data show a few hundred thousand distinct CDR3 sequences, about 15% seen once. The same data also contributed to another study, on T cells in Graves' hyperthyroidism and ophthalmopathy. As reported in that work: HTBI primers drove first-round RT-PCR of the TCR CDR3.

This rearrangement joins TRBV28 to TRBJ2-7, with D perhaps given as TRBD1 or TRBD2 (5 bases each). The sequence came from a woman under 30 with Graves disease. The specimen comprised peripheral blood mononuclear cells (PBMCs), sampled at new diagnosis, from a patient treated with antithyroid drugs. The CDR3 coding sequence is TGTGCCAGCGGGGACGGCTACGAGCAGTACTTC. This codes for CASGDGYEQYF.